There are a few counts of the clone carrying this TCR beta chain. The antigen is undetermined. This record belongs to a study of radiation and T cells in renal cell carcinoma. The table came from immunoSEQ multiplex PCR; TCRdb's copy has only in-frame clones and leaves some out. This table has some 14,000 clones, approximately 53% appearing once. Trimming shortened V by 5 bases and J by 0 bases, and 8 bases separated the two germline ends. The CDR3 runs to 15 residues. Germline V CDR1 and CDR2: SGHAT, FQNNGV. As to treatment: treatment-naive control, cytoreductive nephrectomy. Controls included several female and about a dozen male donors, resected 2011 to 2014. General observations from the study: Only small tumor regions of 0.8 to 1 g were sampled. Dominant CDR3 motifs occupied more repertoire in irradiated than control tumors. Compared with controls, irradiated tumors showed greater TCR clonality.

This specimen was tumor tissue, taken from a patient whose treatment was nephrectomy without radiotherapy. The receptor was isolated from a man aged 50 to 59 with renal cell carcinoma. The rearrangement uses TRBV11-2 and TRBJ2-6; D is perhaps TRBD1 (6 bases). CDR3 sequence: CASSNRASGANVLTF. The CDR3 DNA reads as TGTGCCAGCAGCAACAGGGCCTCTGGGGCCAACGTCCTGACTTTC.